This T cell receptor beta chain is drawn from a study of T cell repertoires in cytomegalovirus infection. TCRdb analysed the reads with MiXCR anew, one entry per CDR3 protein. This table has roughly 320,000 distinct CDR3 sequences, 9.5% appearing once. The CDR3 runs 13 residues. V lost 2 bases and J 7 bases, leaving 11 bases between the germline ends. From germline, CDR1 is SGHAT and CDR2 FQNNGV. This clonotype appeared a few times. The chain combines TRBV11-2 with TRBJ2-5; the D call may be TRBD1 or TRBD2 (5 bases each). Sequences were obtained from PBMCs. The receptor was derived from a human donor in good health (CMV status not recorded). Some clones in this sample may be carry-over from other donors' samples. This chain's CDR3 is CASSLRGAVTQYF. The DNA for the CDR3 is TGTGCCAGCAGCTTACGAGGGGCTGTGACCCAGTACTTC.